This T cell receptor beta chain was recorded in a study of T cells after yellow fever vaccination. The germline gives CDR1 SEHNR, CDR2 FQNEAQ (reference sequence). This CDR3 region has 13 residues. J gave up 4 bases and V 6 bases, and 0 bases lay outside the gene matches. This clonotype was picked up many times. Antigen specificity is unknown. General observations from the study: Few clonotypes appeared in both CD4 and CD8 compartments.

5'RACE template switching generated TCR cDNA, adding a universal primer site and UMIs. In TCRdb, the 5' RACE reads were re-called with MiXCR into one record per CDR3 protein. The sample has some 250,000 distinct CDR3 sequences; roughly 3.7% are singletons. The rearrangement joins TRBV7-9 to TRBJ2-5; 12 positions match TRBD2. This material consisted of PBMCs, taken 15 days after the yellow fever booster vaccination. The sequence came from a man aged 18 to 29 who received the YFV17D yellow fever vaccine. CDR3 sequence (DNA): TGTGCCAGCAGGACTAGCGGGGGAGAGACCCAGTACTTC. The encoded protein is CASRTSGGETQYF. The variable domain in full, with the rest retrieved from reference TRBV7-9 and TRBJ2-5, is DTGVSQNPRHKITKRGQNVTFRCDPISEHNRLYWYRQTLGQGPEFLTYFQNEAQLEKSRLLSDRFSAERPKGSFSTLEIQRTEQGDSAMYLCASRTSGGETQYFGPGTRLLVL.